These 16 T cell receptor beta chains came from one sample sequenced in a study of CD4 T cells in relation to SARS-CoV-2 and coronaviruses. These receptors have no identified antigens. The unexposed donors gave CD4+ T cells in about 2011-2018, prior to COVID-19. After less than 11 days of culture, CD4+ T cells were isolated. Clones were sequenced by immunoSEQ multiplex PCR, and TCRdb holds only the in-frame ones, with some missing. Among 20,000 to 25,000 clones listed, 74% were seen once. Sample: CD4+ T cells from PBMCs, cultured in vitro. These receptor sequences come from a human donor in good health.

The CDR3 spells CASSLEVGANVLTF. Here the CDR3 DNA reads TGTGCCAGCAGCTTAGAGGTTGGGGCCAACGTCCTGACTTTC. This chain links TRBV7-8 with TRBJ2-6; D unclear. With 1 base removed from V and 3 bases from J, the gap between germline ends came to 4 bases. Germline V lookup: CDR1 SGHVS, CDR2 FQNEAQ. CDR3 length: 14 amino acids. The full variable domain, completed using reference TRBV7-8 and TRBJ2-6, is GAGVSQSPRYKVAKRGQDVALRCDPISGHVSLFWYQQALGQGPEFLTYFQNEAQLDKSGLPSDRFFAERPEGSVSTLKIQRTQQEDSAVYLCASSLEVGANVLTFGAGSRLTVL.

This clone was seen once. This chain joins TRBV4-1 and TRBJ2-5; 8 positions match TRBD2. CDR3 length equals 17 residues. Germline values: CDR1 MGHRA, CDR2 YSYEKL. With 4 bases clipped from V and 2 bases from J, the junction kept 12 bases outside the gene matches. The DNA of the CDR3 is TGCGCCAGCAGCCTCCGGAAGGTAGCGGGGTTTCAAGAGACCCAGTACTTC. This codes for CASSLRKVAGFQETQYF.

The CDR3 DNA reads as TGTGCCACCTCTCGGGACGACGAGCAGTACTTC. Its protein product is CATSRDDEQYF. The chain employs TRBV24-1 and TRBJ2-7; either TRBD1 or TRBD2 may fit D (5 bases each). CDR1 is KGHDR and CDR2 is SFDVKD in the germline V gene. This CDR3 contains 11 residues. Trimming removed 9 bases at V and 5 bases at J, with 10 bases between.

V gene TRBV10-3 combines with J gene TRBJ1-2, with TRBD1 matching over 7 bases. With 3 bases clipped from V and 7 bases from J, the junction kept 5 bases outside the gene matches. CDR1 and CDR2 (germline): ENHRY, SYGVKD. The CDR3 contains 13 residues. The CDR3 DNA follows: TGTGCCATCAGTGACGACAGGGACAGTGGCTACACCTTC. It codes for CAISDDRDSGYTF.

The chain's CDR3 is CASSRRGTGNGYTF. The DNA for the CDR3 is TGTGCCAGCAGCCGTCGCGGGACAGGGAATGGCTACACCTTC. The chain carries TRBV5-6 and TRBJ1-2, with 9 bases lining up with TRBD1. The germline V gene has CDR1 SGHDT and CDR2 YYEEEE. V lost 4 bases, J lost 6 bases, and 7 bases stayed unmatched. There are 14 residues in the CDR3.

This clone was detected only a few times. The chain recombines TRBV10-3 with TRBJ1-5; TRBD1 aligns across 7 bases. The CDR3 loop spans 15 amino acids. With V trimmed by 8 bases and J by 4 bases, 11 bases remained unmatched. The germline V gene has CDR1 ENHRY and CDR2 SYGVKD. The CDR3 loop is CAISGDQGVNQPQHF. The CDR3 DNA sequence: TGTGCCATCTCGGGCGACCAGGGGGTAAATCAGCCCCAGCATTTT.

This clone was observed a few times. This sequence joins TRBV7-9 and TRBJ2-2, with 13 positions matching TRBD2. Germline loops: CDR1 SEHNR, CDR2 FQNEAQ (reference sequence). The ends lost 5 bases at V and 4 bases at J; junction bases unmatched: 4. The length of the CDR3 is 16 residues. As DNA, the CDR3 is TGTGCCAGCAGCCCCGGACTAGCGGGAGTCACCGGGGAGCTGTTTTTT. It codes for CASSPGLAGVTGELFF. Together with reference TRBV7-9 and TRBJ2-2, the CDR3 gives the full variable domain: DTGVSQNPRHKITKRGQNVTFRCDPISEHNRLYWYRQTLGQGPEFLTYFQNEAQLEKSRLLSDRFSAERPKGSFSTLEIQRTEQGDSAMYLCASSPGLAGVTGELFFGEGSRLTVL.

This CDR3 reads CASSLTDGNYGYTF. The CDR3, as DNA: TGCGCCAGCAGCTTGACGGACGGAAACTATGGCTACACCTTC. The rearrangement joins TRBV5-1 to TRBJ1-2; D is undetermined. From germline, CDR1 is SGHRS and CDR2 YFSETQ. V was clipped by 1 base and J by 2 bases, with 9 bases between them. The CDR3 spans 14 residues.

This clone was detected a few times. This chain uses TRBV4-1 with TRBJ1-5; no reliable D call. The CDR3 extends over 14 amino acids. Trimming took 0 bases from V and 5 from J, leaving 8 bases between them. The V gene's germline CDR1 is MGHRA and CDR2 YSYEKL. The CDR3 protein is CASSQDRIDQPQHF. CDR3 in DNA: TGCGCCAGCAGCCAAGATAGGATAGATCAGCCCCAGCATTTT.

The CDR3 spells CASRSGQGARETQYF. CDR3 DNA sequence: TGCGCCAGCAGGAGTGGACAGGGGGCGCGGGAGACCCAGTACTTC. The chain couples TRBV10-2 to TRBJ2-5; 11 nucleotides align to TRBD1. Trimming took 6 bases from V and 5 from J; bases not matched to a gene: 8. This CDR3 spans 15 amino acids. Germline V gene sequence: CDR1 WSHSY, CDR2 SAAADI.

This rearrangement joins TRBV19 to TRBJ2-5, with 9 bases fitting TRBD1. Germline CDR1 is LNHDA and CDR2 is SQIVND (reference sequence). V trimming: 6 bases; J trimming: 4 bases; junction bases outside the gene matches: 12. The CDR3 loop spans 16 amino acids. CDR3 region: CASSHIPGQGLETQYF. The CDR3 region has the DNA TGTGCCAGTAGCCATATTCCGGGACAGGGATTAGAGACCCAGTACTTC.

The chain joins TRBV7-3 to TRBJ2-1; D uncertain. CDR3 length: 13 residues. Germline lookup yields CDR1 SGHTA and CDR2 FQGTGA. Trimming removed 2 bases at V and 6 bases at J, with 8 bases between. CDR3 sequence: CASSLASTNEQFF. Written as DNA, the CDR3 is TGTGCCAGCAGCTTAGCCTCGACCAATGAGCAGTTCTTC.

The rearrangement uses TRBV7-3 and TRBJ2-2; D unclear. The CDR3 is made up of 15 amino acids. V gave up 5 bases and J gave up 0 bases, with 10 bases separating them. In germline, CDR1 is SGHTA, CDR2 FQGTGA. The CDR3 loop is CASSPRTTNTGELFF. CDR3 nucleotide sequence: TGTGCCAGCAGCCCCCGCACAACGAACACCGGGGAGCTGTTTTTT.

This clone was found a few times. The chain uses TRBV6-1 and TRBJ1-3; no definite D call. Trimming took 3 bases from V and 8 from J, leaving 14 bases between them. From germline, CDR1 is MNHNS and CDR2 SASEGT. The CDR3 runs to 14 residues. CDR3 residues: CASSESIYLDTIYF. Written as DNA, the CDR3 is TGTGCCAGCAGTGAGTCGATCTACTTAGACACCATATATTTT.

The chain employs TRBV7-3 and TRBJ2-3; no clear D gene. Germline V gene lookup returns CDR1 SGHTA and CDR2 FQGTGA. The CDR3 sequence is 13 residues long. The V end was cut by 6 bases, the J end by 1 base, with 8 bases between. CDR3 sequence: CASSFPGTDTQYF. The CDR3 DNA sequence: TGTGCCAGCAGTTTCCCTGGCACAGATACGCAGTATTTT.

The chain recombines TRBV18 with TRBJ1-3; D is undetermined. CDR1 and CDR2 from the germline V gene are KGHSH and LQKENI. The germline V and J ends were trimmed by 3 bases and 0 bases, with 9 bases remaining between them. The CDR3 has 15 amino acids. The CDR3 reads CASSPATDSGNTIYF. CDR3 bases: TGTGCCAGCTCACCTGCAACGGACTCTGGAAACACCATATATTTT.